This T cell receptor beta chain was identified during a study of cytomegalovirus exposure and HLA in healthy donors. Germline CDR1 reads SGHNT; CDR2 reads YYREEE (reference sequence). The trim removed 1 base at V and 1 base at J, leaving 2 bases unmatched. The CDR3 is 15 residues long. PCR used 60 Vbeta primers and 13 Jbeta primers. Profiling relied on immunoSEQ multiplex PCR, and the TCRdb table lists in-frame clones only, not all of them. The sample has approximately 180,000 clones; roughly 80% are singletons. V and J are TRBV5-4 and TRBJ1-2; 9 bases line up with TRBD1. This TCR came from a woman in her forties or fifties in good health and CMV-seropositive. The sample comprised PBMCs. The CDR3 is CASSLWDRVNYGYTF. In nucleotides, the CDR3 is TGTGCCAGCAGCTTGTGGGACAGGGTTAACTATGGCTACACCTTC.